This T cell receptor beta chain was captured in a study of blood T cell repertoires in COVID-19. Study details: The United States, Italy and Spain provided the acute and convalescent COVID-19 samples.

TCRdb's copy holds only in-frame clones and misses some; the assay was immunoSEQ multiplex PCR. The data contain about 480,000 clones, roughly 90% of them singletons. In germline, CDR1 is SNHLY, CDR2 FYNNEI. There are 15 residues in the CDR3. V trimming: 9 bases; J trimming: 7 bases; junction bases outside the gene matches: 15. Ages ranged from about 18 to 89 years, with residence in around 24 US areas. This sequence originates from a woman aged 40-49 years who had recovered from COVID-19. The sequenced material came from PBMCs or T cells enriched from blood (not recorded which). The chain employs TRBV2 and TRBJ2-1; 7 bases map to TRBD1. CDR3 amino acids: CARQISGQSLNEQFF. CDR3 sequence (DNA): TGTGCCAGACAGATCTCGGGACAGTCCTTAAATGAGCAGTTCTTC.